This TCR beta chain stems from a study of T cell changes during pregnancy in multiple sclerosis. This CDR3 contains 15 residues. V was shortened by 3 bases and J by 1 base, with 12 bases between the two germline ends. Looked up from germline, CDR1 is LNHDA and CDR2 is SQIVND (reference sequence). This table comes from immunoSEQ multiplex PCR, and its TCRdb copy is limited to in-frame clones, with some not included. Among tens of thousands of clones listed, 90% to 95% were seen once. The sample consisted of peripheral blood, taken after pregnancy. This rearrangement joins TRBV19 to TRBJ1-1; possible D gene TRBD1, 5 bases. The clonotype was recovered from a female donor in good health, enrolled as a control in a pregnancy study. The CDR3 DNA reads TGTGCCAGTAGTATTAGAAAGGACACGAACACTGAAGCTTTCTTT. As protein: CASSIRKDTNTEAFF.